The clone carrying this T cell receptor beta chain was seen many times. Its antigen is undetermined. The sample belongs to a study of early T cells in non-severe SARS-CoV-2 infection. Overall study: With bulk RNA from unsorted whole blood as input, sequencing yielded unpaired chains.

Regarding the study as a whole: Comparison of clonotypes with VDJdb favored anti-spike CD8 responses while missing private and CD4 specificities.

Each single cDNA molecule received a unique molecular identifier. TCRdb itself ran the 5' RACE reads through MiXCR, one entry per CDR3 protein. The sample includes about 63,000 distinct CDR3 sequences, over 10% of them seen just once. Sequenced sample: whole blood. The TCR was taken from an adult who was a healthcare worker with PCR-confirmed SARS-CoV-2 infection or an uninfected control (not recorded which).

The CDR3 spells CASSEEVTGSYEQYF. In DNA form, the CDR3 reads TGTGCCAGCAGTGAAGAGGTGACAGGGTCTTACGAGCAGTACTTC. V and J are TRBV6-1 and TRBJ2-7, with TRBD1 matching 7 bases. The V segment lost 1 base and the J segment 4 bases; nucleotides outside the gene matches: 7. CDR3 length: 15 residues. Germline values: CDR1 MNHNS, CDR2 SASEGT.